The clone carrying this T cell receptor beta chain was counted ten times or more. Its target is not known. Transcripts of RNA were the source for amplifying TCR beta CDR3 regions. First-round RT-PCR with HTBI primers preceded a second-round multiplex PCR. TCRdb processed the multiplex PCR reads anew with MiXCR; each CDR3 protein has one entry. Of just over 600,000 distinct CDR3 sequences in the sample, about a fifth were seen once. This sample was included in a study of Graves' ophthalmopathy and Graves' hyperthyroidism. Study details: Peripheral blood was collected at initial diagnosis, before any treatment.

Germline V gene data show CDR1 as MNHNS and CDR2 as SASEGT. The V end lost 5 bases, the J end lost 0 bases, and 16 bases lay between the germline ends. The CDR3 is 16 residues long. Where ophthalmopathy was absent within 18 months of follow-up, hyperthyroidism was stable. Exclusion criteria comprised other autoimmune diseases, uncontrolled infections, pregnancy or lactation in patients. Study-wide points: The blood repertoire also included most expanded thyroid clonotypes above 0.001 frequency.

The chain employs TRBV6-1 and TRBJ1-1; possibly TRBD1 for D (6 bases). This receptor was taken from a woman aged 18-29 years with stable Graves' hyperthyroidism. Some clones in this sample may be carry-over from other donors' samples. The sample taken for sequencing was peripheral blood. The CDR3 DNA sequence: TGTGCCAGCAGTCCCTATCCCAGGGGCATGAACACTGAAGCTTTCTTT. It encodes CASSPYPRGMNTEAFF.